A selection of T cell receptor beta chains follows, all from one sample in a study of shared clonotypes between healthy human individuals. Sequencing was performed with immunoSEQ multiplex PCR; in TCRdb, only in-frame clones are kept and a portion is missing. Among over 2 million clones listed, just under 95% were seen once. The material sequenced was naive CD8+ T cells sorted from blood. The receptor set was obtained from a man aged 18 to 30 in good health. Both conserved end residues are part of each CDR3. The order of the fields is J gene, D gene, clone size, V gene, CDR3 DNA, CDR3 protein. A D gene is named only where the DNA matches it firmly. The size entry is marked missing in some rows and otherwise reads once, few, many or a size class.

j_call: TRBJ2-3; d_call: .; clone_size: once; v_call: TRBV28; cdr3_nt: TGTGCCAGCAGTGACCCCAGGGGACGCACAGATACGCAGTATTTT; cdr3_aa: CASSDPRGRTDTQYF
j_call: TRBJ2-1; d_call: .; clone_size: once; v_call: TRBV13; cdr3_nt: TGTGCCAGCAGCCCGCCGTCCTACAATGAGCAGTTCTTC; cdr3_aa: CASSPPSYNEQFF
j_call: TRBJ2-7; d_call: .; clone_size: .; v_call: TRBV13; cdr3_nt: TGTGCCAGCAGCTTGCGGGACTCCTACGAGCAGTACTTC; cdr3_aa: CASSLRDSYEQYF
j_call: TRBJ2-1; d_call: TRBD1; clone_size: .; v_call: TRBV7-9; cdr3_nt: TGTGCCAGCAGCTTTTCGACAGGGTACAATGAGCAGTTCTTC; cdr3_aa: CASSFSTGYNEQFF
j_call: TRBJ2-5; d_call: .; clone_size: .; v_call: TRBV28; cdr3_nt: TGTGCCAGCAGTTGGGGAGAGGGAGAGACCCAGTACTTC; cdr3_aa: CASSWGEGETQYF
j_call: TRBJ1-4; d_call: .; clone_size: .; v_call: TRBV29-1; cdr3_nt: TGCAGCGTTCAAGGGACTAATGAAAAACTGTTTTTT; cdr3_aa: CSVQGTNEKLFF
j_call: TRBJ2-7; d_call: .; clone_size: .; v_call: TRBV4-3; cdr3_nt: TGCGCCAGCAGCCAAGATCTTACCGTCTACGAGCAGTACTTC; cdr3_aa: CASSQDLTVYEQYF
j_call: TRBJ2-2; d_call: .; clone_size: .; v_call: TRBV10-3; cdr3_nt: TGTGCCATCAGTGAAACGGGGGGCAAGTACACCGGGGAGCTGTTTTTT; cdr3_aa: CAISETGGKYTGELFF
j_call: TRBJ1-2; d_call: .; clone_size: .; v_call: TRBV28; cdr3_nt: TGTGCCAGCAGTTTCAGGGTTGGGAATGGCTACACCTTC; cdr3_aa: CASSFRVGNGYTF
j_call: TRBJ2-7; d_call: .; clone_size: .; v_call: TRBV10-1; cdr3_nt: TGCGCCAGCAGTGAAACCGGGACAACCTACGAGCAGTACTTC; cdr3_aa: CASSETGTTYEQYF
j_call: TRBJ1-1; d_call: .; clone_size: .; v_call: TRBV4-1; cdr3_nt: TGCGCCAGCAGCCACGGGAGCGGGACCACTGAAGCTTTCTTT; cdr3_aa: CASSHGSGTTEAFF
j_call: TRBJ2-7; d_call: .; clone_size: .; v_call: TRBV10-3; cdr3_nt: TGTGCCATCAGTGAGTCTTCCGGGACCCCCGGCTCCTACGAGCAGTACTTC; cdr3_aa: CAISESSGTPGSYEQYF
j_call: TRBJ2-7; d_call: .; clone_size: .; v_call: TRBV25-1; cdr3_nt: TGTGCCAGCAGGACGCAGGCGTCCGAGCAGTACTTC; cdr3_aa: CASRTQASEQYF
j_call: TRBJ2-7; d_call: TRBD1; clone_size: .; v_call: TRBV6-5; cdr3_nt: TGTGCCAGCAGTTCCGGGACAGGGCTTTTCTACGAGCAGTACTTC; cdr3_aa: CASSSGTGLFYEQYF
j_call: TRBJ2-6; d_call: .; clone_size: .; v_call: TRBV15; cdr3_nt: TGTGCCACCAGCAGAGAAAACTGGACAGCTTACCTCTCTGGGGCCAACGTCCTGACTTTC; cdr3_aa: CATSRENWTAYLSGANVLTF
j_call: TRBJ2-7; d_call: .; clone_size: .; v_call: TRBV4-1; cdr3_nt: TGCGCCAGCAGCCAAGGCGGGATTGGCTCCTACGAGCAGTACTTC; cdr3_aa: CASSQGGIGSYEQYF